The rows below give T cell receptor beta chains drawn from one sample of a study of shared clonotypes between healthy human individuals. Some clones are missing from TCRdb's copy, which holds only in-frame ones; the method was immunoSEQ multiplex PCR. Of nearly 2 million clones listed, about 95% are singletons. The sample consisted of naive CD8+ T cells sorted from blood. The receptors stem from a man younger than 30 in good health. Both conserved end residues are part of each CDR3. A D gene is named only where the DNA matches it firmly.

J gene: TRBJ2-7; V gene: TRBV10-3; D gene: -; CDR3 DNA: TGTGCCATCTGGGACGGTTCCTACGAGCAGTACTTC; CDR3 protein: CAIWDGSYEQYF
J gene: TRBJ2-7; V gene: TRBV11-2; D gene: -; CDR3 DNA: TGTGCCAGCAGCTTAGCGAGATGGTTGCAGGGAAACTACGAGCAGTACTTC; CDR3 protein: CASSLARWLQGNYEQYF
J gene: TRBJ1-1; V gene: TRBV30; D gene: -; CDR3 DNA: TGTGCCTGGAACAAGGTCATGAACACTGAAGCTTTCTTT; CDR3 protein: CAWNKVMNTEAFF
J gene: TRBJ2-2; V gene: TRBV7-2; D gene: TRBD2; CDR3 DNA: TGTGCCAGCAGCCTAGCGGGTCCCGGGGAGCTGTTTTTT; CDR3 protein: CASSLAGPGELFF
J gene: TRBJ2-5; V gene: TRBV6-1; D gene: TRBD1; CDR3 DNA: TGTGCCAGCAGCATCACACGGACAGGGATGGAGACCCAGTACTTC; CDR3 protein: CASSITRTGMETQYF
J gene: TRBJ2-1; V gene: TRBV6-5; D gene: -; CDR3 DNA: TGTGCCAGCACCCATCGGGACACCCCTAGCGAGGAGCAGTTCTTC; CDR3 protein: CASTHRDTPSEEQFF
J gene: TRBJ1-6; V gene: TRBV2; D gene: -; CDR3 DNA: TGTGCCAGCAGTGAAGAAGCAAGGAATTCACCCCTCCACTTT; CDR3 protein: CASSEEARNSPLHF
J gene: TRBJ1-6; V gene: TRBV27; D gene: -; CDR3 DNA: TGTGCCAGCAGTAAAGAATTGGGCAGCTCCTATAATTCACCCCTCCACTTT; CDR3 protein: CASSKELGSSYNSPLHF
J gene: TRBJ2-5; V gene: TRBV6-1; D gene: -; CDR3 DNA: TGTGCCAGCAGTGACTTAGCCCAAGAGACCCAGTACTTC; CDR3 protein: CASSDLAQETQYF
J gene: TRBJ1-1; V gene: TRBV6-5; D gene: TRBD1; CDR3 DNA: TGTGCCAGCACTAAAGGGGACAGACTGAACACTGAAGCTTTCTTT; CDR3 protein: CASTKGDRLNTEAFF
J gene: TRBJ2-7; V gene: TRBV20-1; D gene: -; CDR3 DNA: TGCAGTGCTAGGGGCCTAAACGAGCAGTACTTC; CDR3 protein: CSARGLNEQYF